Detailed here is one T cell receptor (beta chain). Its antigen is still unknown. This was a deep-level run. In the authors' methods: Sequence data from immunoSEQ were junction-only and lacked quality scores; consequently, filtering differed. Data came from immunoSEQ multiplex PCR; TCRdb stores just in-frame clones and leaves some out. For V, J and clone size, that table is used; D and trimming come from the DNA. Of more than 400,000 clones listed, around four fifths are singletons. Per the germline V gene, CDR1 is SEHNR and CDR2 is FQNEAQ (reference sequence). The CDR3 totals 12 residues. Trimming cost V 6 bases and J 2 bases, with 8 bases left between them. This sample is drawn from a study of shared clonotypes between healthy human individuals. The study's findings and limits: The researchers took only blood, and tissue repertoires probably look different. It was anticipated that sequencing depth would influence how many clonotypes donors shared.

Sequencing input: PBMCs. The clonotype was recovered from a woman aged 40 to 50 in good health. Some clones in this sample may be carry-over from other donors' samples. V usage is TRBV7-9 and J usage is TRBJ2-7, with D hard to call. The DNA for the CDR3 is TGTGCCAGCAGTCGCGATGCCTACGAGCAGTACTTC. Its protein product is CASSRDAYEQYF. Complete variable domain (other parts from reference TRBV7-9 and TRBJ2-7): DTGVSQNPRHKITKRGQNVTFRCDPISEHNRLYWYRQTLGQGPEFLTYFQNEAQLEKSRLLSDRFSAERPKGSFSTLEIQRTEQGDSAMYLCASSRDAYEQYFGPGTRLTVT.